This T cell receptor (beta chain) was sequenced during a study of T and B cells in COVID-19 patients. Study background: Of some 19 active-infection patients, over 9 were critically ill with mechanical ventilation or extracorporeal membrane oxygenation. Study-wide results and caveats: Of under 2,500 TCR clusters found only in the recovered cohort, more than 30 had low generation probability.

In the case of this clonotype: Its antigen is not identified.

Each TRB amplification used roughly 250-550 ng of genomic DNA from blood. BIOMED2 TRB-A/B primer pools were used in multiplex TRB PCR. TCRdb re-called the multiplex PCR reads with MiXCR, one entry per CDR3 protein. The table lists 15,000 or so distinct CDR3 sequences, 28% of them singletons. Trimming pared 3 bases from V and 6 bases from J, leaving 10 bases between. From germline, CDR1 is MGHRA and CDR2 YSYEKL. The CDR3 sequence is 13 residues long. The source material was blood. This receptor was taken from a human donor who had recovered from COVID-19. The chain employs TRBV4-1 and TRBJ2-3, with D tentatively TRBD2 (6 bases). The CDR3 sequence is CASSQGLSDTQYF. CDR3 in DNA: TGCGCCAGCAGCCAGGGACTTTCGGATACGCAGTATTTT.